This entry features one T cell receptor beta chain sequence. Germline CDR1 and CDR2: GTSNPN and SVGIG (reference sequence). The V and J ends lost 0 bases and 5 bases respectively, with 10 bases between them. CDR3 length: 13 amino acids. TCRdb's table, derived via immunoSEQ multiplex PCR, lists solely in-frame clones and lacks some. In the table there are roughly 2 million clones, 90% to 95% of which are singletons. These data belong to a study of shared clonotypes between healthy human individuals. The V and J genes are TRBV30 and TRBJ1-2; TRBD1 is a possible D gene (5 bases). Sequenced sample: naive CD4+ T cells sorted from blood. Noted subset: CD45RA+ positively selected. This receptor was obtained from a man between 18 and 35 years old in good health. CDR3 amino acids: CAWSVWGTYGYTF. Here the CDR3 DNA reads TGTGCCTGGAGTGTATGGGGCACATATGGCTACACCTTC.